The present T cell receptor beta chain was sequenced within a study of T cells in Graves' hyperthyroidism and ophthalmopathy. Per the germline V gene, CDR1 is MDHEN and CDR2 is SYDVKM. The CDR3 has 18 residues. V lost 3 bases and J lost 5; bases outside the gene matches: 11. Study observations and caveats: The model anticipated ophthalmopathy a median around six months pre-onset.

Researchers took RNA transcripts and amplified the TCR beta CDR3 regions from them. First-round RT-PCR with HTBI primers amplified the TCR CDR3 region. Via MiXCR, TCRdb re-called the multiplex PCR reads, giving one row per CDR3 protein. The top ten hold over 35% of the sample, which has 300,000 to 450,000 distinct CDR3 sequences, roughly 18% seen once. Details on this clonotype: Its antigen is undetermined.

In the ophthalmopathy cohort, Clinical Activity Score was at least 3, NOSPECS grade at least 4, and duration under 3 months. It was uncontrolled infection, other autoimmune disease, pregnancy or lactation that excluded patients. Sequencing used blood. V and J are TRBV28 and TRBJ2-6; 9 nucleotides agree with TRBD1. The source of this sequence is a man between 18 and 35 years old with Graves' ophthalmopathy. CDR3 DNA sequence: TGTGCCAGCAGTTTGGGACTGACAGGGGGTAGCTGGGCCAACGTCCTGACTTTC. It codes for CASSLGLTGGSWANVLTF.